This T cell receptor beta chain was sequenced during a study of blood T cell repertoires in COVID-19. Here immunoSEQ multiplex PCR was the method, and the copy in TCRdb shows in-frame clones only, minus some. Of around 340,000 clones in the sample, 88% were seen once. Worth noting for this clone: The junction departs from the called germline gene at one end, perhaps through a read error.

CDR1 is LGHDT, CDR2 YNNKEL, per germline (reference sequence). The CDR3 contains 13 residues. This clonotype originated in a woman younger than 45 who had been exposed to COVID-19. Source material: PBMCs or T cells enriched from blood (not recorded which). V gene TRBV3-1 (or the pseudogene TRBV3-2) combines with J gene TRBJ1-1; D not resolved. CDR3 protein: CASSQEGETEAFF. CDR3 nucleotides: TGTGCCAGCAGTCAAGAGGGCGAGACTGAAGCTTTCTTT.